This is a list of T cell receptor beta chains from one sample in a study of long-term antiretroviral therapy in people with HIV. Generated by immunoSEQ multiplex PCR, the TCRdb table keeps only in-frame clones and is missing some. Among 30,000 to 40,000 clones, roughly four fifths were seen once, and the ten largest hold around 14%. The source was unsorted PBMCs, collected 0.3 years after starting antiretroviral therapy. The source of these receptors is a man aged 18 to 30 with HIV. CDR3s include the opening cysteine and the closing phenylalanine or tryptophan. The D gene is left open where the match is weak. Part of the rows lack a size; the others show once, few, many or a class for expanded clones.

15	TRBV25-1	.	TRBD2	TRBJ2-5	TGTGCCAGCAGTGAATCAGGTCGGGGGGAAGAGACCCAGTACTTC	CASSESGRGEETQYF
13	TRBV9	.	TRBD2	TRBJ2-1	TGTGCCAGCAGCGTACAACTAGCGAATGAGCAGTTCTTC	CASSVQLANEQFF
14	TRBV6-5	few	TRBD2	TRBJ2-7	TGTGCCAGCAGTTTCGGGGGGTTGCCCTACGAGCAGTACTTC	CASSFGGLPYEQYF
15	TRBV5-1	.	.	TRBJ1-1	TGCGCCAGCAGCTTGGCCGAGGGGAGAGGGATCGCAGCTTTCTTT	CASSLAEGRGIAAFF
16	TRBV6-5	.	TRBD2	TRBJ2-5	TGTGCCAGCAGTTACTCCCTTGGGGAGGGAACGGAGACCCAGTACTTC	CASSYSLGEGTETQYF
15	TRBV30	.	TRBD2	TRBJ2-1	TGTGCCTGGAGTAGGTCTAGCGGGGGACGTAGTGAGCAGTTCTTC	CAWSRSSGGRSEQFF
15	TRBV6-5	.	TRBD1	TRBJ2-7	TGTGCCAGCAGTCCCTGGACAGGGGGATTCCCCGAGCAGTACTTC	CASSPWTGGFPEQYF
16	TRBV27	.	.	TRBJ2-7	TGTGCCAGCAGTTCAAATTACAGGGCACGGTCCTACGAGCAGTACTTC	CASSSNYRARSYEQYF
13	TRBV6-6	.	.	TRBJ1-2	TGTGCCAGCAGTTACGTAGTAAACTATGGCTACACCTTC	CASSYVVNYGYTF
15	TRBV6-5	.	.	TRBJ2-5	TGTGCCAGTAGAACAGGGATTGCGTACCAAGAGACCCAGTACTTC	CASRTGIAYQETQYF
14	TRBV30	.	.	TRBJ2-1	TGTGCCTGGAGTAAAGAAAGGGGCTGGCATGAGCAGTTCTTC	CAWSKERGWHEQFF
14	TRBV2	.	.	TRBJ2-7	TGTGCCAGCAGTGAAACCGGGGCAACCTACGAGCAGTACTTC	CASSETGATYEQYF
14	TRBV27	.	TRBD2	TRBJ2-7	TGTGCCAGCAGTTTAGGACTAGCGGACTACGAGCAGTACTTC	CASSLGLADYEQYF
16	TRBV13	.	TRBD2	TRBJ2-3	TGTGCCAGCATAGACCTAGCGGGAGATGGAACAGATACGCAGTATTTT	CASIDLAGDGTDTQYF
13	TRBV13	.	.	TRBJ2-7	TGTGCCAGCAGCCCGAGGGAAAGGTACGAGCAGTACTTC	CASSPRERYEQYF
12	TRBV29-1	.	.	TRBJ2-5	TGCAGCGTTGAACGGGGTCCGGAGACCCAGTACTTC	CSVERGPETQYF
11	TRBV20-1	.	.	TRBJ1-1	TGCAGTGCTAGGATTCCCCCTGAAGCTTTCTTT	CSARIPPEAFF
14	TRBV6-5	.	.	TRBJ1-2	TGTGCCAGCAGTTCCTTAACAGGGTCCTGGGGCTACACCTTC	CASSSLTGSWGYTF
14	TRBV7-2	.	.	TRBJ1-1	TGTGCCAGCAGCCCCCATCGGGGTGTCCCTGAAGCTTTCTTT	CASSPHRGVPEAFF
12	TRBV12-5	.	TRBD2	TRBJ2-3	TGTGCTAGTGTCGCGGGGGGAGATACGCAGTATTTT	CASVAGGDTQYF
15	TRBV28	.	.	TRBJ1-3	TGTGCCAGCAGTTTTGGCGCAGGGTCTGGAAACACCATATATTTT	CASSFGAGSGNTIYF
13	TRBV6-1	.	TRBD2	TRBJ2-1	TGTGCCAGCAAACCAGCGGGGGGCAATGAGCAGTTCTTC	CASKPAGGNEQFF
12	TRBV5-5	.	.	TRBJ1-4	TGTGCCAGCAGCTTGTTCACTGAAAAACTGTTTTTT	CASSLFTEKLFF
15	TRBV27	.	.	TRBJ1-1	TGTGCCAGCAGACTACTACCGGGGGTGAGGACTGAAGCTTTCTTT	CASRLLPGVRTEAFF
15	TRBV7-2	once	.	TRBJ1-5	TGTGCCAGCAGCTTAGTAATTTCACCGAATCAGCCCCAGCATTTT	CASSLVISPNQPQHF
14	TRBV5-5	.	.	TRBJ1-2	TGTGCCAGCAGCTTGGGGCAGTTAAACTATGGCTACACCTTC	CASSLGQLNYGYTF
12	TRBV29-1	once	.	TRBJ1-1	TGCAGCGTTGTGCAGGGATCGGCTGAAGCTTTCTTT	CSVVQGSAEAFF
15	TRBV10-3	.	TRBD2	TRBJ2-7	TGTGCCATCAGTGGTCTCGCGGGAGACTTTTACGAGCAGTACTTC	CAISGLAGDFYEQYF
13	TRBV19	.	.	TRBJ1-5	TGTGCCAGTAGTCCCACATACAATCAGCCCCAGCATTTT	CASSPTYNQPQHF
14	TRBV11-2	.	TRBD1	TRBJ2-7	TGTGCCAGCAGCCAAGGACAGGGGTCGATCGAGCAGTACTTC	CASSQGQGSIEQYF
13	TRBV18	.	TRBD2	TRBJ2-7	TGTGCCAGCTCACAAGCGGGGGGGGGCGAGCAGTACTTC	CASSQAGGGEQYF
14	TRBV11-2	.	.	TRBJ2-1	TGTGCCAGCAGTACTAGCTTTTCCTACAATGAGCAGTTCTTC	CASSTSFSYNEQFF